This T cell receptor (beta chain) stems from a study of T cell repertoires in cytomegalovirus infection. At the level of the study: Peptides in the study included HLA-C-restricted and HLA-B-restricted CMV epitopes. Through public TCR beta signatures, both CMV infection and matching HLA type were indicated. Findings of the study overall: Frequencies of public TCR beta families were cumulated, and this identified carriers of CMV plus the relevant HLA. Ex vivo responses were dominated by HLA-C-restricted CMV-specific TCR beta clonotypes.

Notes on this clonotype: What it binds is unknown.

TCRdb processed the reads anew with MiXCR; each CDR3 protein has one entry. The sample holds around 750,000 distinct CDR3 sequences, around a third seen once. The V and J ends lost 3 bases and 2 bases respectively, with 20 bases between them. Germline V gene lookup returns CDR1 ENHRY and CDR2 SYGVKD. The CDR3 spans 18 residues. The rearrangement joins TRBV10-3 to TRBJ1-3; no reliable D call. The source was cultured CD8+ T cells from PBMCs, collected from culture after CMV antigen stimulation. The sequence came from a human donor in good health (CMV status not recorded). Some clones in this sample may be carry-over from other donors' samples. The CDR3 DNA reads TGTGCCATCAGTGATCCTGGGTTAAGGGTAACTGCTGGAAACACCATATATTTT. The encoded protein is CAISDPGLRVTAGNTIYF.